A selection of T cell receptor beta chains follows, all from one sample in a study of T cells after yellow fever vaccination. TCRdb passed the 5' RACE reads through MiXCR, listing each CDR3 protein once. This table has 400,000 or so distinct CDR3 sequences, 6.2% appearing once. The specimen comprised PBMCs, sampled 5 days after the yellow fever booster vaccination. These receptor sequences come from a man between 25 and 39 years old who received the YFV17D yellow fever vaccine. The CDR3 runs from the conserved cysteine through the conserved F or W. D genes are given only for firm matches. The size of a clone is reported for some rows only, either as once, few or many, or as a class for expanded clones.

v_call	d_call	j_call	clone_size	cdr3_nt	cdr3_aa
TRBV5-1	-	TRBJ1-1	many	TGCGCCAGCAGCGGCCCTCGGAACACTGAAGCTTTCTTT	CASSGPRNTEAFF
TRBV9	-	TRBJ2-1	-	TGTGCCAGCAGCGTGGTAAGGCAGGGGCACCACAATGAGCAGTTCTTC	CASSVVRQGHHNEQFF
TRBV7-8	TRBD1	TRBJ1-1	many	TGTGCCAGCAGCTTCCGGGACAGCAACACTGAAGCTTTCTTT	CASSFRDSNTEAFF
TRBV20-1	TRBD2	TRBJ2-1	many	TGCAGTGCTCCCCGGACTAGCGGGGGCTCAGTGCAGTTCTTC	CSAPRTSGGSVQFF
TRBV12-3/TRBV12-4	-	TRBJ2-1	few	TGTGCCAGCATTCTGGGTGGGGGTGAGCAGTTCTTC	CASILGGGEQFF
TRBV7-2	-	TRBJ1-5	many	TGTGCCAGCAGCTCCCAGGGGAACCAGCCCCAGCATTTT	CASSSQGNQPQHF
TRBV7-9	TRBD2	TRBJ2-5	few	TGTGCCAGCAGTATCCCGGGACTACAAGAGACCCAGTACTTC	CASSIPGLQETQYF
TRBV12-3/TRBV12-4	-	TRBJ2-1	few	TGTGCCAGCAGCCTGGTGGGGCCCCCCTCCTCTGAGCAGTTCTTC	CASSLVGPPSSEQFF
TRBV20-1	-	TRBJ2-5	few	TGCAGTGCTAGGGTCTCGGGTCAAGAGACCCAGTACTTC	CSARVSGQETQYF
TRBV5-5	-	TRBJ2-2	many	TGTGCCAGCAGCTTGAGACAGGCACCCGGGGAGCTGTTTTTT	CASSLRQAPGELFF
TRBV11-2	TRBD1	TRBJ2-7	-	TGTGCCAGCAGCCCGGACAGGACCTACGAGCAGTACTTC	CASSPDRTYEQYF
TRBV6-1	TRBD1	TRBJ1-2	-	TGTGCCAGCAGTAAAGGGACAGGGGGAGATAACTATGGCTACACCTTC	CASSKGTGGDNYGYTF
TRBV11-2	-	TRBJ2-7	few	TGTGCCAGCAGCCGAGACCGGATCTCGGGGGAGCAGTACTTC	CASSRDRISGEQYF
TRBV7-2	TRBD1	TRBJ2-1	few	TGTGCCAGCAGCTTTCCCGGGACAGGGGTCAATGAGCAGTTCTTC	CASSFPGTGVNEQFF
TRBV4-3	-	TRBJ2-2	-	TGCGACAGCAGCCTCCCTCGCACCGGGGAGCTGTTTTTT	CDSSLPRTGELFF
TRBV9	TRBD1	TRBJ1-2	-	TGTGCCAGCAGCATAGGGACAGGGTCTTATGGCTACACCTTC	CASSIGTGSYGYTF
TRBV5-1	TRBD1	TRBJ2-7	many	TGTGCCAGCAGCGCGGGACAGGGGTACGAGCAGTACTTC	CASSAGQGYEQYF
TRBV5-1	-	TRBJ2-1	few	TGCGCCAGCAGCGTAATATGGGGTAATGAGCAGTTCTTC	CASSVIWGNEQFF
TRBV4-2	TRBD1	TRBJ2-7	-	TGTGCCAGCAGCCAGGTAGGGACAGGGTACGAGCAGTACTTC	CASSQVGTGYEQYF
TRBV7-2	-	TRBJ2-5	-	TGTGCCAGCAGCTTTGGAGGGCCTTTCGAGACCCAGTACTTC	CASSFGGPFETQYF
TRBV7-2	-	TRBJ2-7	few	TGTGCCAGCAGCTTAGAGGCAGGGGGAGGTCTGTACGAGCAGTACTTC	CASSLEAGGGLYEQYF
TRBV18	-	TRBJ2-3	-	TGTGCCAGCTCACCTGTTCGACGCAGCACAGATACGCAGTATTTT	CASSPVRRSTDTQYF
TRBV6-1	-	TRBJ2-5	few	TGTGCCAGCACCCAGTGGGGGAGGAATCAAGAGACCCAGTACTTC	CASTQWGRNQETQYF
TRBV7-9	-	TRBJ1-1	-	TGTGCCAGCGGGTATAGGGGGGACACTGAAGCTTTCTTT	CASGYRGDTEAFF
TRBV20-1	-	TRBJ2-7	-	TGCAGTGCTTACAGCCCCCGCGACTCCTACGAGCAGTACTTC	CSAYSPRDSYEQYF
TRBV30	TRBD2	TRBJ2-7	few	TGTGCCTGGAGCGGGGGAGCGGGAGTCGCCTACGAGCAGTACTTC	CAWSGGAGVAYEQYF
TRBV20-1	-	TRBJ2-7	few	TGCAGTGCTAGAGACGTCGGTTGGGACTACGAGCAGTACTTC	CSARDVGWDYEQYF
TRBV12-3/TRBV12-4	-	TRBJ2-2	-	TGTGCCTTCTGTCCCCGGGACCCCACCCCCGCGACCACCGGGGAGCTGTTTTTT	CAFCPRDPTPATTGELFF
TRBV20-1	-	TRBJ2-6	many	TGCAGTGCGAGCCGGAGCTCTGGGGCCAACGTCCTGACTTTC	CSASRSSGANVLTF
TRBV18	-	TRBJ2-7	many	TGTGCCAGCTCACCCTCCTTGTACGAGCAGTACTTC	CASSPSLYEQYF
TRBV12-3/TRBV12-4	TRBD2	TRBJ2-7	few	TGTGCCAGCAGTTCAGCCCTAGCGGGGGCCTACGAGCAGTACTTC	CASSSALAGAYEQYF
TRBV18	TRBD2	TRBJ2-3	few	TGTGCCAGCTCACCGAGACTAGCTGAAGATACGCAGTATTTT	CASSPRLAEDTQYF
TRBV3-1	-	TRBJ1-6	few	TGTGCCAGCAGCCAAGACCAGGATAATTCACCCCTCCACTTT	CASSQDQDNSPLHF
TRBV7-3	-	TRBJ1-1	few	TGTGCCAGCAGCTCAATAGGGATGAACACTGAAGCTTTCTTT	CASSSIGMNTEAFF
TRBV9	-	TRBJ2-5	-	TGTGCCAGCAGCGTTGACTTAGGAGAGACCCAGTACTTC	CASSVDLGETQYF
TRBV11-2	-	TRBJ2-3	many	TGTGCCAGCAGCTTAGGGTGGACCAGGGATACGCAGTATTTT	CASSLGWTRDTQYF
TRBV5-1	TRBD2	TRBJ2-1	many	TGCGCCAGCAGCCCGGGGAAGCGGGAGTTCGATGAGCAGTTCTTC	CASSPGKREFDEQFF
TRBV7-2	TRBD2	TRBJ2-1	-	TGTGCCAGCAGCTTAGCGGGGAGACTAGCGGGAGTTAATGAGCAGTTCTTC	CASSLAGRLAGVNEQFF
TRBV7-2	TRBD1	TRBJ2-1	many	TGTGCCAGCAGCTTTACGACAGGGGGCAGGGGTGAGCAGTTCTTC	CASSFTTGGRGEQFF
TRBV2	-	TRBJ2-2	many	TGTGCCAGCAGTGGGAACACCGGGGAGCTGTTTTTT	CASSGNTGELFF
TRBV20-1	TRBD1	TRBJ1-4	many	TGCAGTGTGACAGGGCTCGCTAATGAAAAACTGTTTTTT	CSVTGLANEKLFF
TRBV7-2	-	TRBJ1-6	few	TGTGCCAGCACCCAAAGGGTCGGAAATAATTCACCCCTCCACTTT	CASTQRVGNNSPLHF
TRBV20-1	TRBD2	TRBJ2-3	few	TGCAGTGCTAGAGATCGGATAGCGGGAGCTAGCACAGATACGCAGTATTTT	CSARDRIAGASTDTQYF
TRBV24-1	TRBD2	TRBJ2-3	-	TGTGCCACCAGTGAGGAAGCGGGAGAGGCAGATACGCAGTATTTT	CATSEEAGEADTQYF
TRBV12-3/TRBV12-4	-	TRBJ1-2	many	TGTGCCAGCAGTCTCACGGACAGCAGTAACTATGGCTACACCTTC	CASSLTDSSNYGYTF
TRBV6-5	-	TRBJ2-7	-	TGTGCCAGCAGTTATTCCGTGTGGGGTCACTACGAGCAGTACTTC	CASSYSVWGHYEQYF
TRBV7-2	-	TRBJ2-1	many	TGTGCCAGCAGCCCACAAGCGGCCTACAATGAGCAGTTCTTC	CASSPQAAYNEQFF
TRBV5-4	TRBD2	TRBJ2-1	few	TGTGCCAGCAGCTATGGACTAGCGGGAGGGCCAGAAGAGCAGTTCTTC	CASSYGLAGGPEEQFF
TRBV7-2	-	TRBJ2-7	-	TGTGCCAGCAGCTCGCAAGGGGGGAACGAGCAGTACTTC	CASSSQGGNEQYF
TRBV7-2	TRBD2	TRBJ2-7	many	TGTGCCAGCAGCTTAGCGACTAGCAGAAGCTACGAGCAGTACTTC	CASSLATSRSYEQYF
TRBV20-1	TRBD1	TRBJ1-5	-	TGCAGTGCCCAGCGAGCTCAGGGGGATAGACAGCCCCAGCATTTT	CSAQRAQGDRQPQHF
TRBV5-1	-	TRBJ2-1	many	TGCGCCAGCAGCTTTAAGGTCTGGGGGACCGAAAAGTTCTTC	CASSFKVWGTEKFF